The 4 T cell receptor beta chains presented below share a single source sample, sequenced in a study of CD8+ T cells in alopecia areata. Treatment here: oral pan-JAK inhibitor, 5-10 mg twice daily. Extracted RNA was reverse transcribed, and the resulting cDNA served as sequencing template. The protocol was immunoSEQ multiplex PCR, while the TCRdb copy is restricted to in-frame clones and leaves out a portion. The repertoire includes 200,000 or so clones, approximately 38% of them detected once, and under 0.55% sits in the top ten. This sample comprised CD4+ T cells sorted from blood, obtained between weeks 30 and 35, from a patient treated with tofacitinib. All receptors derive from a human donor with alopecia areata.

The V call is TRBV7-2, the J call TRBJ1-6, with 12 bases aligning to TRBD1. There are 17 residues in the CDR3. V was clipped by 1 base and J by 6 bases; unmatched bases: 4. Germline CDR1 and CDR2: SGHTA and FQGNSA. CDR3 loop: CASSLVGQGASNSPLHF. In nucleotides, the CDR3 is TGTGCCAGCAGCTTAGTGGGACAGGGGGCGAGTAATTCACCCCTCCACTTT.

The table lists this clone with a few counts. This CDR3 is CASSLDRGDQPQHF. The CDR3 coding sequence is TGCGCCAGCAGCTTGGACAGGGGCGATCAGCCCCAGCATTTT. The V call is TRBV5-1, the J call TRBJ1-5; 7 nucleotides line up with TRBD1. V lost 0 bases to trimming and J lost 5 bases; unmatched junction nucleotides: 2. Per the germline V gene, CDR1 is SGHRS and CDR2 is YFSETQ. The CDR3 spans 14 residues. The complete variable domain, with remaining parts taken from reference TRBV5-1 and TRBJ1-5, reads KAGVTQTPRYLIKTRGQQVTLSCSPISGHRSVSWYQQTPGQGLQFLFEYFSETQRNKGNFPGRFSGRQFSNSRSEMNVSTLELGDSALYLCASSLDRGDQPQHFGDGTRLSIL.

A note on this clone: The same CDR3 can be traced to other DNA sequences in this sample. The CDR3 coding sequence is TGTGCCTGGAGCGGGGGTCACTCTGGAAACACCATATATTTT. Protein product: CAWSGGHSGNTIYF. The chain links TRBV30 to TRBJ1-3, with a tentative D call TRBD1 (5 bases). The V and J ends lost 3 bases and 0 bases respectively, with 9 bases between them. This CDR3 is 14 amino acids long. In germline, CDR1 is GTSNPN, CDR2 SVGIG (reference sequence).

The chain has TRBV4-2 and TRBJ2-1, with TRBD2 identical over 8 bases. Germline lookup yields CDR1 LGHNA and CDR2 YNFKEQ. This CDR3 comprises 17 residues. V trimming: 0 bases; J trimming: 5 bases; junction bases outside the gene matches: 9. The CDR3 region has the DNA TGTGCCAGCAGCCAAGATACCCTAGCGGGCCTAAACAATGAGCAGTTCTTC. Encoded protein: CASSQDTLAGLNNEQFF.